This T cell receptor (beta chain) was obtained from a study of OX40 agonist ivuxolimab in advanced cancers. Background for the entire study: Ivuxolimab was a fully human IgG2 agonistic monoclonal antibody targeting the costimulatory receptor OX40 (CD134). The monotherapy dose-escalation portion (N ≈ 55 patients) of the phase I ivuxolimab trial is reported in the paper. Three dose-escalation patients achieved partial responses, one with hepatocellular carcinoma and two with cutaneous melanoma. The dose-escalation cohort was 82.7% male with a mean age of around 64 years, ranging from 23 to 79. Patients were allowed to have had prior anti-PD-1, anti-PD-L1 or anti-CTLA-4 therapy, and approximately 41% of the dose-escalation patients had previously received checkpoint inhibitors. Intravenous ivuxolimab was administered to patients every 2 weeks at six dose levels: 0.01, 0.1, 0.3, 1.5, 3 and 10 mg/kg. The point of sequencing TCRbeta in the periphery was to test whether ivuxolimab changed TCR sequence diversity and drove clonal T-cell expansion. Among the 52 dose-escalation patients, some 20 had hepatocellular carcinoma, around 15 melanoma, 9 renal cell carcinoma and 9 head and neck cancer. Beyond this particular receptor, the publication reports: After ivuxolimab, CD8+ T cells had more expanded clones than CD4+ T cells on average. At doses from 0.1 to 3.0 mg/kg, clonal expansion was seen in both CD4+ and CD8+ blood T cells between baseline and week 6. The antigen specificity of the peripheral T cells that underwent clonal expansion was not determined. Low levels of normalized T-cell clonal expansion were also seen in some patients who did not respond. In the 0.1-3.0 mg/kg groups, partial responders were among the patients with the lowest normalized peripheral clonal expansion, particularly in CD8+ T cells.

For sequencing of the TCRbeta CDR3 region, genomic DNA was extracted from the sorted cells. The immunoSEQ Assay was used to sequence the TCRbeta CDR3 regions. In TCRdb, the immuneACCESS table is reduced to in-frame sequences with V and J assigned. These tables do not hold every clone; where another copy was compared, an unresolved V gene accounts for under half, and the others remain unexplained. This sample holds about 69,000 clones; 80% were observed only once. Of the sample, under 2.5% falls within the top ten clones. The trial excluded patients who had a history of autoimmune disease or who were on systemic immunosuppression. Peripheral blood for TCR sequencing was collected from all dose cohorts at baseline, on cycle 4 day 1, and on cycle 7 day 1. The samples were taken from a phase I, first-in-human, multicenter, open-label dose-escalation trial of ivuxolimab. Adults with locally advanced or metastatic head and neck squamous cell, hepatocellular, melanoma or renal cell carcinoma were enrolled in the trial. Before TCR sequencing, CD4+ T cells and CD8+ T cells from peripheral blood were sorted into separate populations.

This clone is assessed as medium-sized (0.01 to 0.1%). The antigen it binds to is not known. Base qualities are not at hand, and no much larger clone is one base apart. The sequences come from CD4+ or CD8+ T cells sorted from blood, collected in a trial of the OX40 agonist ivuxolimab. The receptor was derived from an adult with an advanced solid tumor such as melanoma, head and neck, liver or kidney cancer.

The CDR3 here reads CASSPPMRGEGYTF. The nucleotide sequence reads as follows: TGTGCCAGCAGCCCCCCAATGCGAGGCGAGGGCTACACCTTC. The V and J genes are TRBV4-2 and TRBJ1-2; the D segment cannot be called with confidence. CDR1 LGHNA and CDR2 YNFKEQ were looked up in the germline V gene. Between the V and J ends, shortened by 4 bases and 8 bases respectively, the junction contains 17 bases. The CDR3 spans 14 residues, from the cysteine through the phenylalanine. The sequence is cut down to CDR3 DNA, 42 bases in frame from base 1.